Listed below are T cell receptor beta chains from one sample, sequenced in a study of T cells in Graves' hyperthyroidism and ophthalmopathy. A single record per CDR3 protein comes from TCRdb applying MiXCR to the multiplex PCR reads. This table has 250,000 to 300,000 distinct CDR3 sequences, roughly 15% appearing once. Sequencing input: blood. These receptors originate from a middle-aged woman with Graves' hyperthyroidism that later progressed to Graves' ophthalmopathy. Both conserved end residues are part of each CDR3. Fields, in order: D gene, V gene, clone size, J gene, CDR3 protein, CDR3 DNA. D genes are given only for firm matches. Part of the rows lack a size; the others show once, few, many or a class for expanded clones.

d_gene: TRBD2
v_gene: TRBV27
abundance: many
j_gene: TRBJ2-5
CDR3aa: CASSLLAGGPGETQYF
CDR3nt: TGTGCCAGCAGTTTACTAGCGGGAGGGCCGGGAGAGACCCAGTACTTC

d_gene: TRBD1
v_gene: TRBV28
abundance: many
j_gene: TRBJ1-5
CDR3aa: CASSSGQLDQPQHF
CDR3nt: TGTGCCAGCAGTTCGGGACAGCTAGATCAGCCCCAGCATTTT

d_gene: .
v_gene: TRBV28
abundance: many
j_gene: TRBJ1-1
CDR3aa: CAIKHRGSYTEAFF
CDR3nt: TGTGCCATCAAGCACCGAGGGTCGTACACTGAAGCTTTCTTT

d_gene: .
v_gene: TRBV11-2
abundance: .
j_gene: TRBJ1-2
CDR3aa: CASSPSGGNYGYTF
CDR3nt: TGTGCCAGCAGCCCCAGTGGGGGAAACTATGGCTACACCTTC

d_gene: .
v_gene: TRBV19
abundance: .
j_gene: TRBJ1-3
CDR3aa: CASSMPASSGNTIYF
CDR3nt: TGTGCCAGTAGTATGCCGGCCAGCTCTGGAAACACCATATATTTT

d_gene: TRBD2
v_gene: TRBV12-3/TRBV12-4
abundance: many
j_gene: TRBJ2-1
CDR3aa: CASSSQREVSYNEQFF
CDR3nt: TGTGCCAGCAGTTCGCAGCGGGAGGTCTCCTACAATGAGCAGTTCTTC

d_gene: .
v_gene: TRBV7-9
abundance: once
j_gene: TRBJ2-1
CDR3aa: CASSLVLPYNEQFF
CDR3nt: TGTGCCAGCAGCTTAGTATTACCTTACAATGAGCAGTTCTTC

d_gene: TRBD2
v_gene: TRBV28
abundance: once
j_gene: TRBJ2-1
CDR3aa: CASSLSSGRWGEQFF
CDR3nt: TGTGCCAGCAGTTTATCTAGCGGGAGGTGGGGTGAGCAGTTCTTC

d_gene: .
v_gene: TRBV6-1
abundance: .
j_gene: TRBJ2-3
CDR3aa: CASSISGRDTDTQYF
CDR3nt: TGTGCCAGCAGCATTAGCGGTCGGGACACAGATACGCAGTATTTT

d_gene: TRBD2
v_gene: TRBV20-1
abundance: .
j_gene: TRBJ2-2
CDR3aa: CSAPSWTSGVTGELFF
CDR3nt: TGCAGTGCTCCCTCCTGGACTAGCGGAGTTACCGGGGAGCTGTTTTTT

d_gene: TRBD2
v_gene: TRBV28
abundance: many
j_gene: TRBJ2-7
CDR3aa: CASRGTSGGAYEQYF
CDR3nt: TGTGCCAGCAGGGGGACTAGCGGAGGTGCCTACGAGCAGTACTTC

d_gene: TRBD1
v_gene: TRBV6-1
abundance: many
j_gene: TRBJ1-1
CDR3aa: CASPAGTDLNTEAFF
CDR3nt: TGTGCCAGCCCTGCCGGGACAGACCTGAACACTGAAGCTTTCTTT

d_gene: TRBD1
v_gene: TRBV2
abundance: many
j_gene: TRBJ2-5
CDR3aa: CASSETKTGFEETQYF
CDR3nt: TGTGCCAGCAGTGAAACAAAGACAGGGTTTGAAGAGACCCAGTACTTC

d_gene: .
v_gene: TRBV12-3/TRBV12-4
abundance: once
j_gene: TRBJ1-6
CDR3aa: CASNIQGSLLHF
CDR3nt: TGTGCCAGCAACATTCAGGGTTCACTCCTCCACTTT

d_gene: .
v_gene: TRBV12-3/TRBV12-4
abundance: many
j_gene: TRBJ2-3
CDR3aa: CASGRGTAVPQYF
CDR3nt: TGTGCCAGCGGCCGGGGGACGGCCGTTCCCCAGTATTTT

d_gene: TRBD2
v_gene: TRBV7-2
abundance: few
j_gene: TRBJ2-7
CDR3aa: CASSARPAGGAEQYF
CDR3nt: TGTGCCAGCAGCGCTCGACCAGCGGGAGGCGCGGAGCAGTACTTC

d_gene: .
v_gene: TRBV28
abundance: .
j_gene: TRBJ2-7
CDR3aa: CASSFSWEQYF
CDR3nt: TGTGCCAGCAGTTTTTCTTGGGAGCAGTACTTC

d_gene: .
v_gene: TRBV20-1
abundance: many
j_gene: TRBJ2-5
CDR3aa: CSARVGDLWETQYF
CDR3nt: TGCAGTGCTAGAGTAGGGGATCTGTGGGAGACCCAGTACTTC

d_gene: .
v_gene: TRBV5-4
abundance: few
j_gene: TRBJ1-1
CDR3aa: CASSSSTLNTEAFF
CDR3nt: TGTGCCAGCAGCTCCTCTACACTGAACACTGAAGCTTTCTTT

d_gene: TRBD2
v_gene: TRBV5-1
abundance: many
j_gene: TRBJ2-1
CDR3aa: CASRSGLAGAGEQFF
CDR3nt: TGCGCCAGCAGATCCGGACTAGCGGGAGCAGGGGAGCAGTTCTTC

d_gene: .
v_gene: TRBV30
abundance: many
j_gene: TRBJ2-5
CDR3aa: CAWAGVGETQYF
CDR3nt: TGTGCCTGGGCCGGGGTGGGAGAGACCCAGTACTTC

d_gene: TRBD1
v_gene: TRBV7-3
abundance: .
j_gene: TRBJ2-1
CDR3aa: CASSLARTGEELAYNEQFF
CDR3nt: TGTGCCAGCAGCTTAGCCCGGACAGGGGAGGAACTAGCGTACAATGAGCAGTTCTTC

d_gene: .
v_gene: TRBV2
abundance: .
j_gene: TRBJ1-1
CDR3aa: CASSGDRGGNTEAFF
CDR3nt: TGTGCCAGCAGTGGCGACAGAGGTGGCAACACTGAAGCTTTCTTT

d_gene: TRBD2
v_gene: TRBV4-1
abundance: .
j_gene: TRBJ2-1
CDR3aa: CASSQGPRRGTSGGYNEQFF
CDR3nt: TGCGCCAGCAGCCAAGGGCCTAGGAGGGGGACTAGCGGGGGATACAATGAGCAGTTCTTC

d_gene: .
v_gene: TRBV6-5
abundance: few
j_gene: TRBJ2-7
CDR3aa: CASSYSTSGVPHEQYF
CDR3nt: TGTGCCAGCAGTTACTCGACCTCAGGGGTTCCCCACGAGCAGTACTTC

d_gene: .
v_gene: TRBV5-1
abundance: few
j_gene: TRBJ1-1
CDR3aa: CASSSRSKRGVTEAFF
CDR3nt: TGCGCCAGCAGCTCGAGATCGAAGAGGGGGGTCACTGAAGCTTTCTTT

d_gene: TRBD1
v_gene: TRBV5-5
abundance: .
j_gene: TRBJ2-7
CDR3aa: CASSFGQAGSYKQYF
CDR3nt: TGTGCCAGCAGCTTCGGACAGGCCGGCTCCTACAAGCAGTACTTC

d_gene: TRBD2
v_gene: TRBV20-1
abundance: .
j_gene: TRBJ2-5
CDR3aa: CSGLADLQETQYF
CDR3nt: TGCAGTGGGCTAGCGGATCTACAAGAGACCCAGTACTTC

d_gene: TRBD1
v_gene: TRBV28
abundance: many
j_gene: TRBJ1-5
CDR3aa: CASVDREGKRQPQHF
CDR3nt: TGTGCCAGCGTTGACAGGGAGGGGAAGCGTCAGCCCCAGCATTTT

d_gene: TRBD2
v_gene: TRBV28
abundance: .
j_gene: TRBJ2-1
CDR3aa: CASSSPGDYSTNEQFF
CDR3nt: TGTGCCAGCAGTTCGCCCGGGGACTATAGCACTAATGAGCAGTTCTTC

d_gene: TRBD2
v_gene: TRBV11-2
abundance: .
j_gene: TRBJ2-1
CDR3aa: CASSRLLAGGTYNEQFF
CDR3nt: TGTGCCAGCAGCCGATTGCTAGCGGGAGGCACCTACAATGAGCAGTTCTTC

d_gene: TRBD2
v_gene: TRBV11-2
abundance: few
j_gene: TRBJ2-1
CDR3aa: CASSPTTSGISIEQFF
CDR3nt: TGTGCCAGCAGCCCCACGACTAGCGGGATTAGTATTGAGCAGTTCTTC

d_gene: TRBD1
v_gene: TRBV28
abundance: .
j_gene: TRBJ2-1
CDR3aa: CASSSGGDSSYNEQFF
CDR3nt: TGTGCCAGCAGTTCAGGGGGCGACAGCTCCTACAATGAGCAGTTCTTC

d_gene: TRBD2
v_gene: TRBV4-1
abundance: many
j_gene: TRBJ2-5
CDR3aa: CASSQTSGRVGETQYF
CDR3nt: TGCGCCAGCAGCCAAACTAGCGGGAGAGTCGGAGAGACCCAGTACTTC

d_gene: TRBD2
v_gene: TRBV6-1
abundance: many
j_gene: TRBJ2-1
CDR3aa: CASSKAGGLSYNEQFF
CDR3nt: TGTGCCAGCAGCAAAGCGGGAGGCCTCTCCTACAATGAGCAGTTCTTC

d_gene: .
v_gene: TRBV7-3
abundance: .
j_gene: TRBJ2-5
CDR3aa: CASSLGWGVGETQYF
CDR3nt: TGTGCCAGCAGCTTGGGCTGGGGAGTAGGGGAGACCCAGTACTTC

d_gene: .
v_gene: TRBV4-1
abundance: many
j_gene: TRBJ2-7
CDR3aa: CASSQESLANHVRYEQYF
CDR3nt: TGCGCCAGCAGCCAAGAATCCTTGGCAAATCACGTCCGGTACGAGCAGTACTTC

d_gene: TRBD2
v_gene: TRBV5-1
abundance: many
j_gene: TRBJ2-1
CDR3aa: CASRGDGGRDYNEQFF
CDR3nt: TGCGCCAGCAGGGGGGATGGCGGGAGAGACTACAATGAGCAGTTCTTC

d_gene: TRBD2
v_gene: TRBV27
abundance: many
j_gene: TRBJ2-5
CDR3aa: CASSLEREGETQYF
CDR3nt: TGTGCCAGCAGTCTGGAGCGGGAGGGGGAGACCCAGTACTTC

d_gene: .
v_gene: TRBV2
abundance: many
j_gene: TRBJ2-5
CDR3aa: CASKGGGETQYF
CDR3nt: TGTGCCAGCAAGGGGGGGGGGGAGACCCAGTACTTC

d_gene: TRBD1
v_gene: TRBV4-1
abundance: many
j_gene: TRBJ1-1
CDR3aa: CASSQDGSGGRDTEAFF
CDR3nt: TGCGCCAGCAGCCAAGATGGATCAGGGGGCAGAGACACTGAAGCTTTCTTT

d_gene: .
v_gene: TRBV29-1
abundance: few
j_gene: TRBJ2-4
CDR3aa: CSVLWLAKNIQYF
CDR3nt: TGCAGCGTTTTATGGTTAGCCAAAAACATTCAGTACTTC

d_gene: .
v_gene: TRBV6-1
abundance: .
j_gene: TRBJ1-5
CDR3aa: CASSWQENQPQHF
CDR3nt: TGTGCCAGCAGTTGGCAGGAGAATCAGCCCCAGCATTTT